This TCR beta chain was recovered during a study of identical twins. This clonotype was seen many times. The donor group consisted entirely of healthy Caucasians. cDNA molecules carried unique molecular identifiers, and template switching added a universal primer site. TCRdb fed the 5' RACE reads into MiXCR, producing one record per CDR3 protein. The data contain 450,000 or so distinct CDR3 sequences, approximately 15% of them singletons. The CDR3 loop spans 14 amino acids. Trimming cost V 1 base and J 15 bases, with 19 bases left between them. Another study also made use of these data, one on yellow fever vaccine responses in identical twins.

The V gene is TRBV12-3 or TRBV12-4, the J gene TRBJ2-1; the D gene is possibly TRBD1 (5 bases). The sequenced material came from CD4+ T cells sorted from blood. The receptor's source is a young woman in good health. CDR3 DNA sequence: TGTGCCAGCAGTTTAGTGGATAAGGACACTCAGGTGTTCTTC. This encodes CASSLVDKDTQVFF.